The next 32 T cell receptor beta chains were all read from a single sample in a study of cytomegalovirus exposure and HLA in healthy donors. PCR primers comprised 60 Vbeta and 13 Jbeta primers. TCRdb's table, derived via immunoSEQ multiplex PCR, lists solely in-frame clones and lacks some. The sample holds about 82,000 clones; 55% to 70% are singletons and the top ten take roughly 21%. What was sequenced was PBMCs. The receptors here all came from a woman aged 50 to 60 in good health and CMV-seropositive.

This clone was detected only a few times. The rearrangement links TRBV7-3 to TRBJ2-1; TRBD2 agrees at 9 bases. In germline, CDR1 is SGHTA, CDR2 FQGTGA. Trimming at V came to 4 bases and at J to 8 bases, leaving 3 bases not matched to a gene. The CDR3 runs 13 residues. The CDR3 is CASSSERGDEQFF. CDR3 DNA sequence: TGTGCCAGCAGCTCCGAGCGGGGGGATGAGCAGTTCTTC.

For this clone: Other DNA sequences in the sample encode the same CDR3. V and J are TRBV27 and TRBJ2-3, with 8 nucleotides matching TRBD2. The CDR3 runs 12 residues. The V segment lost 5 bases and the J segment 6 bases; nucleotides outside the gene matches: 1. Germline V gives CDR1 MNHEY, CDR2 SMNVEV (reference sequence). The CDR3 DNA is TGTGCCAGCAGTACGGGGGGGGATACGCAGTATTTT. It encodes CASSTGGDTQYF.

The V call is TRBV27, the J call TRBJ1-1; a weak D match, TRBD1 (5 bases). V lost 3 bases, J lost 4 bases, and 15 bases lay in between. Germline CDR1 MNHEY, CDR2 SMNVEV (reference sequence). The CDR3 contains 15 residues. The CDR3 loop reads CASSFRAPLGTEAFF. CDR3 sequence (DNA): TGTGCCAGCAGTTTCAGGGCCCCGCTGGGCACTGAAGCTTTCTTT.

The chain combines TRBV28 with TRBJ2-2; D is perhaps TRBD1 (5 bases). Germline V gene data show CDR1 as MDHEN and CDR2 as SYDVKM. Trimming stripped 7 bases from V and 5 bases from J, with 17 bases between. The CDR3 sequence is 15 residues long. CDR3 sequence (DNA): TGTGCCAGCACCCCTATGGGGCAGGCTACCGGGGAGCTGTTTTTT. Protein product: CASTPMGQATGELFF.

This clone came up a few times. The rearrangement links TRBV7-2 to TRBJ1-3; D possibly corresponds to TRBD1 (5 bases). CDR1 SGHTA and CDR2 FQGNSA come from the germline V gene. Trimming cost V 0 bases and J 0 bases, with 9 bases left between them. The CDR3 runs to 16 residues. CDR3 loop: CASSLAAGGSGNTIYF. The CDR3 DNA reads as TGTGCCAGCAGCTTAGCCGCGGGGGGCTCTGGAAACACCATATATTTT.

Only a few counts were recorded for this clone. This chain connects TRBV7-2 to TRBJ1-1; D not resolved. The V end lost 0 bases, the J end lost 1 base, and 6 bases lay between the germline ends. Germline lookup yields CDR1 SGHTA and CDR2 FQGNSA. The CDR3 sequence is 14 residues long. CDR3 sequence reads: CASSLAHGNTEAFF. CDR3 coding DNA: TGTGCCAGCAGCTTAGCGCACGGGAACACTGAAGCTTTCTTT.

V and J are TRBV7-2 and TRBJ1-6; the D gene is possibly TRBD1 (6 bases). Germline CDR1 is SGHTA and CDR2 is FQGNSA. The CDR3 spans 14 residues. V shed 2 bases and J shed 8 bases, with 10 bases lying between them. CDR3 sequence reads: CASSLLGAHSPLHF. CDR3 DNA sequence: TGTGCCAGCAGCTTATTGGGGGCGCATTCACCCCTCCACTTT.

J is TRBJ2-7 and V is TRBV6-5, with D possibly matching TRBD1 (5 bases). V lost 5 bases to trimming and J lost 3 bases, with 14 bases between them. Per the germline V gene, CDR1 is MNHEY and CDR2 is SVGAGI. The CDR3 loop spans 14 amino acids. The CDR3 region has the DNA TGTGCCAGCAGTCCCCAGACAGCATACTACGAGCAGTACTTC. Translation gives CASSPQTAYYEQYF.

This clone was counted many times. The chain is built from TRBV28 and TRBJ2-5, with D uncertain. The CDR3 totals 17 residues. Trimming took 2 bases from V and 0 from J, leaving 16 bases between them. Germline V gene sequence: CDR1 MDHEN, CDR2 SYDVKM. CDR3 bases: TGTGCCAGCAGTTTAGGTACCACCGAGGAGTACCAAGAGACCCAGTACTTC. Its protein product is CASSLGTTEEYQETQYF.

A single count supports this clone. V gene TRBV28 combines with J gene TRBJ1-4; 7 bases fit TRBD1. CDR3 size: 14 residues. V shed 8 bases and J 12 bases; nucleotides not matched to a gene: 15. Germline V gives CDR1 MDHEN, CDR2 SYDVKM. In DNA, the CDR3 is TGTGCCAGCGGGGGACAGCTTCCTACCTCAGAACTGTTTTTT. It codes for CASGGQLPTSELFF.

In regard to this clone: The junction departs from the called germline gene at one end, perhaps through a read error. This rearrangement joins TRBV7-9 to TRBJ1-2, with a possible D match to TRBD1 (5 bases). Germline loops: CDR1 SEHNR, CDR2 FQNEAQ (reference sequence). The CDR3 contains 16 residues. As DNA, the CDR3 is TGTTCCAGCAGCTCCCGTTCCAGGGAAGCTAACTATGGCTACACCTTC. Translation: CSSSSRSREANYGYTF.

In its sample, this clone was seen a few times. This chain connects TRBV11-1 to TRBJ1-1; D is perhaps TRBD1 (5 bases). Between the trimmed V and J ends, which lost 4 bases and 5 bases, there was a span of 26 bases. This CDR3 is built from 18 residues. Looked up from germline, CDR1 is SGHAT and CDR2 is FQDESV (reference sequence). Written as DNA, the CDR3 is TGTGCCAGCAGCTCCCACATTGGAAGGGGTGCAATGGAGACTGAAGCTTTCTTT. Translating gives CASSSHIGRGAMETEAFF.

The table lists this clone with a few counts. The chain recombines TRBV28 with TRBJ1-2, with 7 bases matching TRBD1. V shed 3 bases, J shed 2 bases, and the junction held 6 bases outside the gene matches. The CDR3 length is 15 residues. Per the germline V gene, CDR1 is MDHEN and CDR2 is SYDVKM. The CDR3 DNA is TGTGCCAGCAGTTTGGGACAGTTATACAACTATGGCTACACCTTC. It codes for CASSLGQLYNYGYTF.

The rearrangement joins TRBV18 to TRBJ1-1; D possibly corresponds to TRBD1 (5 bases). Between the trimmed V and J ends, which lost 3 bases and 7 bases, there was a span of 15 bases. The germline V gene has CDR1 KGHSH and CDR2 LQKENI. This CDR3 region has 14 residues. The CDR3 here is CASSPGEGYDEAFF. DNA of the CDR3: TGTGCCAGCTCACCCGGGGAGGGGTATGATGAAGCTTTCTTT.

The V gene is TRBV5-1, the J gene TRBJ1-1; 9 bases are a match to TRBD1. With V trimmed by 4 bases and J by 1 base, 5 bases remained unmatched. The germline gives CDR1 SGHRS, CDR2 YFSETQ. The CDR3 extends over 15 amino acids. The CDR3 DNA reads TGCGCCAGCAGCCAGGACAGGGGCTCGAACACTGAAGCTTTCTTT. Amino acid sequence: CASSQDRGSNTEAFF.

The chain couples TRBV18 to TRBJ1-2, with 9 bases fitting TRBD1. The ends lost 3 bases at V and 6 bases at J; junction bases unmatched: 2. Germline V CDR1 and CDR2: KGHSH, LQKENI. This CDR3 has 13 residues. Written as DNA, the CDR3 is TGTGCCAGCTCACCCAGGACAGGGGATGGCTACACCTTC. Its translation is CASSPRTGDGYTF.

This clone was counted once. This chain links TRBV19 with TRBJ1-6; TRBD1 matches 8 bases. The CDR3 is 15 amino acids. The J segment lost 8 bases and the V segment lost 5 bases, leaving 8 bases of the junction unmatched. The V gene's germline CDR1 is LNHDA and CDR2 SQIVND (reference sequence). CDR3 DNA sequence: TGTGCCAGTAGTCGGCCCGGGACAGGCCATTCACCCCTCCACTTT. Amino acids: CASSRPGTGHSPLHF.

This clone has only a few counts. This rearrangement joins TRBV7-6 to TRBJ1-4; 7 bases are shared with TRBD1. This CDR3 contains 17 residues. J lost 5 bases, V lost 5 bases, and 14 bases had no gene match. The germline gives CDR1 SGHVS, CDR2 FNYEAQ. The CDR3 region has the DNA TGTGCCAGCAGCGAAACTGCGAGGGGGCACCCGAATGAAAAACTGTTTTTT. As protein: CASSETARGHPNEKLFF.

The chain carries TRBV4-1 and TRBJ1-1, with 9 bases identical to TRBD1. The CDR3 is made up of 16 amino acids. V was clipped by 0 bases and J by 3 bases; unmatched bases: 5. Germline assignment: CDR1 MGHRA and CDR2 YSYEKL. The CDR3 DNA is TGCGCCAGCAGCCAAGAGGGGGACAGGGCACACACTGAAGCTTTCTTT. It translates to CASSQEGDRAHTEAFF.

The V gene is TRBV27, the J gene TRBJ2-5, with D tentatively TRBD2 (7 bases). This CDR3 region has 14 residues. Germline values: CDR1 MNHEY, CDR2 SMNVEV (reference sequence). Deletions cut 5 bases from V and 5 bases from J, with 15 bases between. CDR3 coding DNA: TGTGCCAGCAGTCTGCTAGGGGGAGGGGAGACCCAGTACTTC. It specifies CASSLLGGGETQYF.

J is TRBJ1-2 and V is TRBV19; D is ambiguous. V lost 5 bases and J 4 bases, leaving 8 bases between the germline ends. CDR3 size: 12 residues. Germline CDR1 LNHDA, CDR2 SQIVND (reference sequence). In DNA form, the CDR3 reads TGTGCCAGTAGTGGCGGTATCTATGGCTACACCTTC. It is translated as CASSGGIYGYTF.

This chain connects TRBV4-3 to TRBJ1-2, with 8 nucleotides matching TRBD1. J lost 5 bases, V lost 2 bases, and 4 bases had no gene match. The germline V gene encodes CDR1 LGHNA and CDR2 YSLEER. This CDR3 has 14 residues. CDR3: CASSQYRGDYGYTF. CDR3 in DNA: TGCGCCAGCAGCCAATACAGGGGGGATTATGGCTACACCTTC.

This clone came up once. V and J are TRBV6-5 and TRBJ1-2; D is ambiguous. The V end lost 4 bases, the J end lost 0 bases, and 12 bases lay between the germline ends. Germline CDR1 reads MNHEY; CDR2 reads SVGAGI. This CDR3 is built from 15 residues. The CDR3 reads CASSSSWGANYGYTF. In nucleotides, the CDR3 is TGTGCCAGCAGTTCCTCATGGGGAGCTAACTATGGCTACACCTTC.

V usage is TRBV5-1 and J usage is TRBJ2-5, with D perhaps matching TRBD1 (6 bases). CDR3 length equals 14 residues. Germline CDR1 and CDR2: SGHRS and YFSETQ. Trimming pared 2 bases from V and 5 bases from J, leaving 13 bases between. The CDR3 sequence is CASSFGTSSETQYF. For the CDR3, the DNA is TGCGCCAGCAGCTTTGGGACATCCTCGGAGACCCAGTACTTC. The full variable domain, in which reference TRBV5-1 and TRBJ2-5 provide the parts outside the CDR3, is KAGVTQTPRYLIKTRGQQVTLSCSPISGHRSVSWYQQTPGQGLQFLFEYFSETQRNKGNFPGRFSGRQFSNSRSEMNVSTLELGDSALYLCASSFGTSSETQYFGPGTRLLVL.

The CDR3 loop reads CSARGGYGYTF. The CDR3 coding sequence is TGCAGTGCTAGGGGGGGGTATGGCTACACCTTC. V gene TRBV20-1 combines with J gene TRBJ1-2; maybe TRBD1 (5 bases). Trimming cost V 3 bases and J 5 bases, with 7 bases left between them. Per germline, CDR1 DFQATT and CDR2 SNEGSKA (reference sequence). The CDR3 spans 11 residues.

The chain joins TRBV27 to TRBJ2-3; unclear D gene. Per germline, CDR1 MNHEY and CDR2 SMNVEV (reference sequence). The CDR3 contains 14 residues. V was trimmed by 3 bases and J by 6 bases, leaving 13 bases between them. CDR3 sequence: CASSFSSSLDTQYF. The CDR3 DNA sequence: TGTGCCAGCAGTTTTAGCAGCAGCCTTGATACGCAGTATTTT.

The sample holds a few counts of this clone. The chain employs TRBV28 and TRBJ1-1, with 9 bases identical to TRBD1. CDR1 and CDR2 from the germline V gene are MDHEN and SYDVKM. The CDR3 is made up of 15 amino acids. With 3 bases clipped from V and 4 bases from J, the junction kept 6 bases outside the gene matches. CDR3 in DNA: TGTGCCAGCAGTTTGCCTCCGGGACAGGGCACTGAAGCTTTCTTT. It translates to CASSLPPGQGTEAFF.

The CDR3 DNA reads as TGTGCCAGCCCTCCTCCCTTGCCCCTAGCTCGGGCGCGAAATGAGCAGTTCTTC. The encoded protein is CASPPPLPLARARNEQFF. This chain connects TRBV28 to TRBJ2-1; tentative D call: TRBD2 (5 bases). Germline V gives CDR1 MDHEN, CDR2 SYDVKM. The CDR3 is 18 residues long. The V end was cut by 8 bases, the J end by 7 bases, with 30 bases between.

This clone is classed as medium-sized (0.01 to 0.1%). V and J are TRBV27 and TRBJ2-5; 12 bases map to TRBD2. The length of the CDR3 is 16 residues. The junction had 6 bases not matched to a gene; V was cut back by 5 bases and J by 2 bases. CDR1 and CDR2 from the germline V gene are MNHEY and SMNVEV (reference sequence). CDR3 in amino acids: CASSEGLAGLQETQYF. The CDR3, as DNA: TGTGCCAGCAGTGAAGGACTAGCGGGACTACAAGAGACCCAGTACTTC.

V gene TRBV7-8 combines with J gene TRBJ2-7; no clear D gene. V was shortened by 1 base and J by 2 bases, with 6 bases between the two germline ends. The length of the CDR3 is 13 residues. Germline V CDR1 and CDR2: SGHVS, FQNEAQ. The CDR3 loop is CASSLEPTYEQYF. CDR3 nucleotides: TGTGCCAGCAGCTTAGAGCCTACCTACGAGCAGTACTTC. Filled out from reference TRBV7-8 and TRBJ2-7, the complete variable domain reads GAGVSQSPRYKVAKRGQDVALRCDPISGHVSLFWYQQALGQGPEFLTYFQNEAQLDKSGLPSDRFFAERPEGSVSTLKIQRTQQEDSAVYLCASSLEPTYEQYFGPGTRLTVT.

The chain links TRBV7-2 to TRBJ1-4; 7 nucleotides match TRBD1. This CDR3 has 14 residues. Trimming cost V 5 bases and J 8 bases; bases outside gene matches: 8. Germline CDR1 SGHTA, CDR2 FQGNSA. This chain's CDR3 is CASSPGTAQEKLFF. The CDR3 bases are TGTGCCAGCAGCCCCGGGACAGCTCAAGAAAAACTGTTTTTT.

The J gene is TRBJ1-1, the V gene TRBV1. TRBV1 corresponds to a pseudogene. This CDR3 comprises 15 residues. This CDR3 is CTSSQGGTMNTEAFF. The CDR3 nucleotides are TGCACCAGCAGCCAGGGGGGGACTATGAACACTGAAGCTTTCTTT.